This T cell receptor (beta chain) was captured in a study of OX40 agonist ivuxolimab in advanced cancers. Study summary: An anti-OX40 (CD134) antibody with agonistic activity, ivuxolimab, was administered to patients. The study gave patients intravenous ivuxolimab at 0.01 to 10 mg/kg every 2 weeks. Treatment received earlier with anti-PD-1, anti-PD-L1 or anti-CTLA-4 agents was allowed, and over 30% had some. Study findings and constraints: The work left the antigen specificity of expanded peripheral T cells undetermined.

The CDR3 contains 17 residues. Germline-derived CDR1 and CDR2 are WNHNN and SYGVQD (reference sequence). V lost 5 bases to trimming and J lost 6 bases; unmatched junction nucleotides: 14. Repertoires were generated with immunoSEQ multiplex PCR, while TCRdb's copy carries only in-frame clones and drops some. The table has around 20,000 clones, about 73% seen once. As for this clone: What it recognizes is unknown.

This receptor was identified in an adult with an advanced solid tumor such as melanoma, head and neck, liver or kidney cancer. The genes are TRBV10-1 and TRBJ2-3, with 10 bases lining up with TRBD2. The sequences come from CD4+ or CD8+ T cells sorted from blood, collected in a trial of the OX40 agonist ivuxolimab. The CDR3 coding sequence is TGCGCCAGCAGTACTGGGACTAGCGTTTCAGGGGCGGATACGCAGTATTTT. Translating gives CASSTGTSVSGADTQYF.